The 18 T cell receptor beta chains given below trace back to one sample, sequenced in a study of OX40 agonist ivuxolimab in advanced cancers. The assay was immunoSEQ multiplex PCR, and TCRdb's table has in-frame clones only and misses some. The profile shows 50,000 to 65,000 clones, 84% of them singletons. Sequencing used CD4+ or CD8+ T cells sorted from blood, obtained in a trial of the OX40 agonist ivuxolimab. These receptors were collected from an adult with an advanced solid tumor such as melanoma, head and neck, liver or kidney cancer.

The rearrangement uses TRBV14 and TRBJ2-7, with D hard to call. Germline loops: CDR1 SGHDN, CDR2 FVKESK. V lost 3 bases and J lost 3, with 12 bases in between. The CDR3 covers 14 residues. The CDR3 here is CASSQGLRNYEQYF. The CDR3 region has the DNA TGTGCCAGCAGCCAGGGCCTCAGAAACTACGAGCAGTACTTC.

The rearrangement joins TRBV5-1 to TRBJ2-7; D might be TRBD2 (5 bases). V lost 0 bases to trimming and J lost 3 bases, with 7 bases between them. The CDR3 spans 13 residues. Germline V gives CDR1 SGHRS, CDR2 YFSETQ. CDR3 loop: CASSLVGLYEQYF. The CDR3 coding sequence is TGCGCCAGCAGCTTGGTCGGACTCTACGAGCAGTACTTC.

The J gene is TRBJ1-4, the V gene TRBV6-1; tentatively, D is TRBD1 (5 bases). Germline CDR1 is MNHNS and CDR2 is SASEGT. This CDR3 contains 14 residues. V lost 10 bases and J lost 1, with 13 bases in between. Here the CDR3 DNA reads TGTGCCATATCCCGGGGGGGAACTAATGAAAAACTGTTTTTT. Translation gives CAISRGGTNEKLFF.

This clone was picked up one time. Lacking the conserved final phenylalanine or tryptophan, this CDR3 likely reflects a read error. The chain is built from TRBV5-1 and TRBJ2-7, with a tentative D call TRBD1 (6 bases). Trimming took off 4 bases at V and 3 bases at J, with 17 bases between the two ends. The CDR3 sequence is 15 residues long. Germline values: CDR1 SGHRS, CDR2 YFSETQ. CDR3 DNA sequence: TGCGCCAGCAGCGAAAATGCCGGGACACTCTACGAGCAGTACCTC. Its translation is CASSENAGTLYEQYL.

The chain uses TRBV11-2 and TRBJ2-7, with TRBD1 matching 7 bases. Germline trimming cut 2 bases from V and 3 bases from J; bases unmatched to any gene: 7. The CDR3 loop spans 15 amino acids. Germline V gives CDR1 SGHAT, CDR2 FQNNGV. Written as DNA, the CDR3 is TGTGCCAGCAGCTTATTAGGGACAGAAGACTACGAGCAGTACTTC. Translated, it gives CASSLLGTEDYEQYF.

The rearrangement links TRBV10-2 to TRBJ2-7; D is uncertain. V lost 2 bases to trimming and J lost 3 bases, with 2 bases between them. CDR1 and CDR2 from the germline V gene are WSHSY and SAAADI. The CDR3 is made up of 11 amino acids. The CDR3 nucleotides read TGCGCCAGCAGTGAGATCTACGAGCAGTACTTC. It translates to CASSEIYEQYF.

This chain connects TRBV6-6 to TRBJ2-1; TRBD2 matches at 9 bases. The V gene end was trimmed by 2 bases and the J gene end by 2 bases; junction bases not matched to a gene: 4. The germline V gene encodes CDR1 MNHNY and CDR2 SVGAGI (reference sequence). The CDR3 spans 16 residues. The CDR3 nucleotides are TGTGCCAGCAGTTACCCGGCTAGCGGGACCTACAATGAGCAGTTCTTC. Protein sequence: CASSYPASGTYNEQFF.

The chain uses TRBV27 and TRBJ1-2; possibly TRBD1 for D (5 bases). Trimming removed 2 bases from V and 4 bases from J, with 14 bases in between. This CDR3 comprises 15 residues. From germline, CDR1 is MNHEY and CDR2 SMNVEV (reference sequence). In nucleotides, the CDR3 is TGTGCCAGCAGTTTAAAGGCAGAAAGGGGCTATGGCTACACCTTC. Its protein product is CASSLKAERGYGYTF.

The J gene is TRBJ2-7, the V gene TRBV21-1; the table assigns TRBD1, which was not confirmed against the DNA. TRBV21-1 is deemed a pseudogene. The CDR3 sequence is 14 residues long. The CDR3 region is CARSPGTDLFEQYF. DNA of the CDR3: TGTGCCAGGTCCCCTGGGACAGACCTCTTCGAGCAGTACTTC.

The V call is TRBV7-2, the J call TRBJ2-7; TRBD2 is a possible D gene (6 bases). The V gene lost 3 bases and the J gene lost 7 bases, with 10 bases spanning the gap. The CDR3 totals 12 residues. Germline V lookup: CDR1 SGHTA, CDR2 FQGNSA. The CDR3 DNA follows: TGTGCCAGCAGCTTCGGGGGTCTGGAGCAGTACTTC. As protein: CASSFGGLEQYF.

This chain joins TRBV11-3 and TRBJ2-1; 13 bases are a match to TRBD2. CDR1 is SGHNT and CDR2 is YENEEA in the germline V gene. The CDR3 length is 14 residues. V lost 8 bases and J lost 9; bases outside the gene matches: 7. The CDR3 here is CASQGLAGKGEQFF. The CDR3 region has the DNA TGTGCCAGCCAGGGACTAGCGGGAAAGGGTGAGCAGTTCTTC. Filled out from reference TRBV11-3 and TRBJ2-1, the complete variable domain reads EAGVVQSPRYKIIEKKQPVAFWCNPISGHNTLYWYLQNLGQGPELLIRYENEEAVDDSQLPKDRFSAERLKGVDSTLKIQPAELGDSAVYLCASQGLAGKGEQFFGPGTRLTVL.

V usage is TRBV19 and J usage is TRBJ2-1, with D possibly being TRBD1 (5 bases). The CDR3 consists of 14 residues. CDR1 LNHDA and CDR2 SQIVND come from the germline V gene (reference sequence). The germline V and J ends were trimmed by 4 bases and 7 bases, with 14 bases remaining between them. DNA of the CDR3: TGTGCCAGTAGTACCTATCCAGGGTTTAATGAGCAGTTCTTC. It specifies CASSTYPGFNEQFF.

The chain carries TRBV4-1 and TRBJ2-3, with D unclear. Germline V gene sequence: CDR1 MGHRA, CDR2 YSYEKL. The CDR3 sequence is 13 residues long. Trimming took 0 bases from V and 5 from J, leaving 6 bases between them. This CDR3 is CASSQDRGDTQYF. In nucleotides, the CDR3 is TGCGCCAGCAGCCAAGATCGCGGAGATACGCAGTATTTT.

This chain joins TRBV5-1 and TRBJ2-2; no reliable D call. V was pared by 2 bases and J by 7 bases, with 9 bases between. This CDR3 contains 13 residues. Germline CDR1 and CDR2: SGHRS and YFSETQ. In DNA form, the CDR3 reads TGCGCCAGCAGCTTACTTAACCGCGGGGAGCTGTTTTTT. Residues: CASSLLNRGELFF.

V and J are TRBV18 and TRBJ2-7; D is perhaps TRBD1 or TRBD2 (5 bases each). CDR1 KGHSH and CDR2 LQKENI come from the germline V gene. Between the trimmed V and J ends, which lost 2 bases and 6 bases, there was a span of 20 bases. The CDR3 is 16 residues long. CDR3 residues: CASSPLESGNEGEQYF. The DNA for the CDR3 is TGTGCCAGCTCACCATTGGAGTCAGGGAACGAGGGCGAGCAGTACTTC.

This clone was recorded a few times. V usage is TRBV19 and J usage is TRBJ2-1, with 8 bases identical to TRBD1. The germline V gene has CDR1 LNHDA and CDR2 SQIVND (reference sequence). The junction had 1 base not matched to a gene; V was cut back by 4 bases and J by 2 bases. This CDR3 region has 14 residues. The CDR3 protein is CASSRTGPYNEQFF. The CDR3, as DNA: TGTGCCAGTAGTAGGACAGGGCCCTACAATGAGCAGTTCTTC.

The J gene is TRBJ2-3, the V gene TRBV5-5; perhaps D is TRBD1 or TRBD2 (5 bases each). Germline CDR1 is SGHKS and CDR2 is YYEKEE (reference sequence). CDR3 size: 14 residues. The germline V and J ends were trimmed by 3 bases and 3 bases, with 11 bases remaining between them. CDR3 loop: CASSSGTGTDTQYF. The CDR3 coding sequence is TGTGCCAGCAGCTCCGGGACGGGGACAGATACGCAGTATTTT.

The gene calls are TRBV30 and TRBJ2-7, with D unclear. The germline V gene has CDR1 GTSNPN and CDR2 SVGIG (reference sequence). Trimming took off 2 bases at V and 7 bases at J, with 12 bases between the two ends. The CDR3 consists of 12 residues. The CDR3 DNA reads TGTGCCTGGAGTCCCAGGCGATGGGAGCAGTACTTC. Its translation is CAWSPRRWEQYF.